These 10 T cell receptor beta chains were sequenced from one sample in a study of control samples from healthy donors and cancer patients (dated by TCRdb to the early 2020s). Libraries were made using the immunoSEQ multiplex PCR assay. TCRdb retrieved this table from immuneACCESS and kept in-frame rearrangements only. Not all clones are present; in checked studies, unresolved V genes account for under half, and no reason is known for the remainder. The sample yields around 120,000 clones; over 85% were counted once. Less than 4.5% of the sample is held by the ten biggest clonotypes. Sequenced sample: blood. Every receptor here comes from a young man in good health.

The rearrangement joins TRBV10-3 to TRBJ1-5; 10 bases fit TRBD1. The CDR3 contains 13 residues. Per germline, CDR1 ENHRY and CDR2 SYGVKD. Unmatched junction bases numbered 3, after V lost 8 bases and J lost 5 bases. The CDR3 bases are TGTGCCATCCGAGGGACAGGGGATCAGCCCCAGCATTTT. Its protein product is CAIRGTGDQPQHF.

J is TRBJ1-2 and V is TRBV7-9; D might be TRBD1 (5 bases). In germline, CDR1 is SEHNR, CDR2 FQNEAQ (reference sequence). Trimming left V 1 base short and J 4 bases short, with 13 bases between. The CDR3 runs 15 residues. CDR3 in DNA: TGTGCCAGCAGCTTAGAAGTGGGGGGGGGCTATGGCTACACCTTC. This translates into CASSLEVGGGYGYTF.

On this clone: Other DNA sequences within the sample encode an identical CDR3. This chain uses TRBV10-3 with TRBJ1-1; 9 positions agree with TRBD1. The germline V gene encodes CDR1 ENHRY and CDR2 SYGVKD. J gave up 5 bases and V 4 bases, and 8 bases lay outside the gene matches. CDR3 length: 15 amino acids. The DNA for the CDR3 is TGTGCCATCAGTGCTTCGGGACAGGGAGGGACTGAAGCTTTCTTT. Its protein is CAISASGQGGTEAFF.

The V call is TRBV5-4, the J call TRBJ1-3, with 8 nucleotides matching TRBD1. CDR1 and CDR2 (germline): SGHNT, YYREEE (reference sequence). V lost 2 bases and J lost 0; bases outside the gene matches: 4. The CDR3 sequence is 16 residues long. The CDR3 region has the DNA TGTGCCAGCAGCTTAGGGACAGGCCTCTCTGGAAACACCATATATTTT. Its translation: CASSLGTGLSGNTIYF.

This rearrangement joins TRBV27 to TRBJ1-1; D is unclear. The ends were cut back, 1 base at V and 1 base at J, with 4 bases in the middle. This CDR3 region has 13 residues. In germline, CDR1 is MNHEY, CDR2 SMNVEV (reference sequence). The CDR3 bases are TGTGCCAGCAGTTTATTCGGGAACACTGAAGCTTTCTTT. Translating it yields CASSLFGNTEAFF.

The chain has TRBV4-1 and TRBJ2-7; 8 bases are a match to TRBD2. V dropped 9 bases and J dropped 1; count of bases not matched to a gene: 5. CDR1 MGHRA and CDR2 YSYEKL come from the germline V gene. The CDR3 runs 13 residues. In nucleotides, the CDR3 is TGCGCCAGTTCCGAGCGGGGGTCCTACGAGCAGTACTTC. The encoded protein is CASSERGSYEQYF.

The rearrangement links TRBV5-1 to TRBJ1-3, with D perhaps matching TRBD1 (5 bases). The CDR3 is made up of 15 amino acids. Germline loops: CDR1 SGHRS, CDR2 YFSETQ. Trimming removed 2 bases from V and 6 bases from J, with 15 bases in between. This CDR3 reads CASSFGAASENTIYF. In DNA form, the CDR3 reads TGCGCCAGCAGCTTTGGGGCAGCCAGTGAAAACACCATATATTTT.

The rearrangement links TRBV29-1 to TRBJ2-1; D unresolved. CDR1 and CDR2 from the germline V gene are SQVTM and ANQGSEA. The V end was cut by 7 bases, the J end by 0 bases, with 13 bases between. The CDR3 contains 14 residues. The CDR3 DNA reads TGCAGCGCCGGTAGGTCAGTCTCCTACAATGAGCAGTTCTTC. Encoded protein: CSAGRSVSYNEQFF.

V and J are TRBV11-2 and TRBJ2-2; tentative D call: TRBD2 (7 bases). Germline V gene lookup returns CDR1 SGHAT and CDR2 FQNNGV. This CDR3 region has 18 residues. Trimming removed 0 bases at V and 3 bases at J, with 17 bases between. CDR3 amino acids: CASSLDFRGARDTGELFF. The CDR3 DNA follows: TGTGCCAGCAGCTTAGATTTCCGGGGGGCGCGTGACACCGGGGAGCTGTTTTTT.

This CDR3 is CASSLMGEGNEKLFF. The CDR3 nucleotides are TGTGCCAGCAGCTTGATGGGGGAAGGGAACGAAAAACTGTTTTTT. The rearrangement joins TRBV5-4 to TRBJ1-4, with D maybe TRBD1 (5 bases). CDR3 length: 15 residues. V was cut by 1 base and J by 8 bases, with 15 bases left in between. In germline, CDR1 is SGHNT, CDR2 YYREEE (reference sequence).